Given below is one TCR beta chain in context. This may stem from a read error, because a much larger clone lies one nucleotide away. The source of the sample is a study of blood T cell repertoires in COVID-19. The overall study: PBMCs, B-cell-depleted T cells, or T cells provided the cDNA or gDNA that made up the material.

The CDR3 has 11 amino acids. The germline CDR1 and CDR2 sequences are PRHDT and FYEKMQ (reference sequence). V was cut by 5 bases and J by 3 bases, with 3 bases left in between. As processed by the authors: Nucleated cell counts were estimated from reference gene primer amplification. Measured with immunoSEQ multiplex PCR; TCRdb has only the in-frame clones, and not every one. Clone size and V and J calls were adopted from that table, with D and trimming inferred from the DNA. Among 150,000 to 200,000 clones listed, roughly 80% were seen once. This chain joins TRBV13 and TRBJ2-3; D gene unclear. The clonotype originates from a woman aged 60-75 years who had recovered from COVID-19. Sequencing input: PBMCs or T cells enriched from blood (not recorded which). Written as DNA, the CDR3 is TGTGCCAGCAGCCAAACAGATACGCAGTATTTT. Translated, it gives CASSQTDTQYF.